This T cell receptor beta chain was sequenced in a study of cytomegalovirus exposure and HLA in healthy donors. Findings and caveats of the study: Previous analysis showed most TCR beta V segments were productive about 87% or about 30% of the time. An analysis that was carried out later associated 15,000 to 20,000 TCR beta sequences with HLA alleles at 0.05 false discovery rate. Researchers counted roughly 160 TCR beta chains as cytomegalovirus-associated.

On this clone: Its antigen is unidentified.

Trimming shortened V by 2 bases and J by 7 bases, and 23 bases separated the two germline ends. Per germline, CDR1 SEHNR and CDR2 FQNEAQ (reference sequence). The CDR3 contains 18 residues. The study ran its PCR with 60 Vbeta and 13 Jbeta primers. Clones were sequenced by immunoSEQ multiplex PCR, and TCRdb holds only the in-frame ones, with some missing. The profile shows about 160,000 clones, around three quarters of them singletons. Sequenced material: PBMCs. This TCR came from a man between 40 and 49 years old in good health and CMV-seronegative. This rearrangement joins TRBV7-9 to TRBJ1-4; D not certain. DNA for the CDR3: TGTGCCAGCAGCTTAATTCGAGGGAGAGGCAAAGAAAGTGAAAAACTGTTTTTT. This gives the protein CASSLIRGRGKESEKLFF.